These T cell receptor beta chains were read from a single sample in a study of T-cell memory formation after mild COVID-19. Each CDR3 protein is one row after TCRdb ran MiXCR on the 5' RACE reads. The table records roughly 52,000 distinct CDR3 sequences, more than 8% of them present only once. The sample taken for sequencing was PBMCs or a T cell subset sorted from them (not recorded which). The receptors originated from a man younger than 30 who had mild COVID-19 (a few samples of this study predate the infection). Cell type and time point are not known. The CDR3 runs from the conserved cysteine through the conserved F or W. A D gene is named only where the DNA matches it firmly. Part of the rows lack a size; the others show once, few, many or a class for expanded clones.

V gene	D gene	clone size	J gene	CDR3 DNA	CDR3 protein
TRBV5-1	TRBD2	many	TRBJ2-1	TGCGCCAGCAGCTTGGGAAGCGGGGAGCGGGGTGAGCAGTTCTTC	CASSLGSGERGEQFF
TRBV20-1	TRBD1	few	TRBJ1-3	TGCAGTGCCAAGGACAGGTCCTCTGGAAACACCATATATTTT	CSAKDRSSGNTIYF
TRBV5-6	TRBD2	many	TRBJ2-5	TGTGCCAGCAGCTTTATAGCGGGGGGGCCTGAGACCCAGTACTTC	CASSFIAGGPETQYF
TRBV9	TRBD2	NA	TRBJ2-3	TGTGCCAGCAGCGTAGACCCCCGGGGGGGGGGTCCCACAGATACGCAGTATTTT	CASSVDPRGGGPTDTQYF
TRBV5-6	NA	NA	TRBJ1-1	TGTGCCAGCAGCTTGGCTTCGACAGGCGCGAACACTGAAGCTTTCTTT	CASSLASTGANTEAFF
TRBV19	TRBD2	NA	TRBJ2-1	TGTGCCAGTAGTCCCGAACCCCTAGCGGGGGGCATCAATGAGCAGTTCTTC	CASSPEPLAGGINEQFF
TRBV29-1	NA	few	TRBJ2-7	TGCAGCGCTGACGGGACGGGGGAGCAGTACTTC	CSADGTGEQYF
TRBV28	NA	NA	TRBJ1-3	TGTGCCAGCAGTTTGATTGGGAGGGCCCGCTCTGGAAACACCATATATTTT	CASSLIGRARSGNTIYF
TRBV10-3	NA	few	TRBJ2-3	TGTGCCATCAGTGAGAACCTGGGCACAGATACGCAGTATTTT	CAISENLGTDTQYF
TRBV5-1	NA	few	TRBJ2-1	TGCGCCAGCAGCAGGGAGAGCTCCTACAATGAGCAGTTCTTC	CASSRESSYNEQFF
TRBV5-1	NA	few	TRBJ2-1	TGCGCCAGCAGCCCCGGACAGTGGGGGGGTGGTGAGCAGTTCTTC	CASSPGQWGGGEQFF
TRBV6-6	NA	many	TRBJ2-1	TGTGCCAGCAGTTCGGAGGATGAGCCCTACAATGAGCAGTTCTTC	CASSSEDEPYNEQFF
TRBV5-1	NA	many	TRBJ2-1	TGCGCCAGCAGCTTGGAGATGAGTTCCTACAATGAGCAGTTCTTC	CASSLEMSSYNEQFF
TRBV6-5	TRBD1	NA	TRBJ1-6	TGTGCCGTAACGGACAGGGATAATTCACCCCTCCACTTT	CAVTDRDNSPLHF
TRBV5-1	TRBD2	few	TRBJ2-1	TGCGCCAGCAGCTTGACTAGCGGGGAGGGGGACAATGAGCAGTTCTTC	CASSLTSGEGDNEQFF
TRBV7-2	TRBD1	few	TRBJ2-1	TGTGCCAGCAGCTACATGGGGACAGAAAATGAGCAGTTCTTC	CASSYMGTENEQFF
TRBV7-9	NA	few	TRBJ1-1	TGTGCCAGCAGGCGGGGGCCTACTGAAGCTTTCTTT	CASRRGPTEAFF
TRBV7-2	TRBD1	many	TRBJ2-7	TGTGCCAGCAGCTTACGGGGACAGGCGACCTACGAGCAGTACTTC	CASSLRGQATYEQYF
TRBV5-1	NA	NA	TRBJ2-1	TGCGCCAGCAGCTCGGACAGTAACTCCTACAATGAGCAGTTCTTC	CASSSDSNSYNEQFF
TRBV7-2	NA	few	TRBJ2-5	TGTGCCAGCAGCTTGTCAACTAGTTCGGAGACCCAGTACTTC	CASSLSTSSETQYF
TRBV5-1	NA	many	TRBJ2-1	TGCGCCAGCAGCTTGGACCCCCCTGCCTATGAGCAGTTCTTC	CASSLDPPAYEQFF
TRBV7-7	TRBD1	NA	TRBJ2-1	TGTGCCAGCAGCTCGGCCTCCGGGACAGGATACAATGAGCAGTTCTTC	CASSSASGTGYNEQFF
TRBV7-8	NA	NA	TRBJ2-7	TGTGCCAGCAGCCCCGACGGATGGTCCTACGAGCAGTACTTC	CASSPDGWSYEQYF
TRBV9	TRBD1	few	TRBJ2-7	TGTGCCAGCTCCTGGACAGGGGACGCCTACGAGCAGTACTTC	CASSWTGDAYEQYF
TRBV7-3	TRBD2	NA	TRBJ2-5	TGTGCCAGCAGCCGGGTAGCGGGGATCCAAGAGACCCAGTACTTC	CASSRVAGIQETQYF
TRBV6-5	NA	many	TRBJ2-2	TGTGCCAGCAGTTACAGGGGCCCCGGGGAGCTGTTTTTT	CASSYRGPGELFF
TRBV5-1	NA	few	TRBJ2-3	TGCGCCAGCAGCTGGACCACAGATACGCAGTATTTT	CASSWTTDTQYF
TRBV15	NA	NA	TRBJ2-3	TGTGCCACCAGCAGGTACACGGTGGATACGCAGTATTTT	CATSRYTVDTQYF
TRBV11-3	NA	NA	TRBJ2-2	TGTGCCAGCAGCTATCAGACAGGGAGGGGGAACACCGGGGAGCTGTTTTTT	CASSYQTGRGNTGELFF
TRBV20-1	TRBD1	NA	TRBJ1-2	TGCAGTGCTAGTCCTGCAGGGGGCGAAGGCTATGGCTACACCTTC	CSASPAGGEGYGYTF
TRBV7-9	NA	few	TRBJ1-1	TGTGCCAGCAGCACCGGACGGAGGAACACTGAAGCTTTCTTT	CASSTGRRNTEAFF
TRBV5-1	NA	medium-sized	TRBJ2-1	TGCGCCAGCAGCTTGGCGGCTTCCTCCTACAATGAGCAGTTCTTC	CASSLAASSYNEQFF
TRBV12-3/TRBV12-4	NA	few	TRBJ2-3	TGTGCCAGCAGTTCGGTAGGAGATACGCAGTATTTT	CASSSVGDTQYF
TRBV5-1	NA	few	TRBJ1-6	TGCGCCAGCAGCTTGGAGCAGTCTAATTCACCCCTCCACTTT	CASSLEQSNSPLHF
TRBV5-1	NA	few	TRBJ2-5	TGCGCCAGCAGCCGGACCCAGTCCGGCGGCCAAGAGACCCAGTACTTC	CASSRTQSGGQETQYF
TRBV7-2	NA	many	TRBJ2-6	TGTGCCAGCAGCTTCCGTCGCGGAGGATTCCCCTCTGGGGCCAACGTCCTGACTTTC	CASSFRRGGFPSGANVLTF
TRBV24-1	NA	NA	TRBJ2-4	TGTGCCACCAGTGACCCCTCTCTAGCCAAAAACATTCAGTACTTC	CATSDPSLAKNIQYF
TRBV6-5	NA	few	TRBJ1-5	TGTGCCAGCAGTTACGGACAGAGAAATCAGCCCCAGCATTTT	CASSYGQRNQPQHF
TRBV5-1	NA	NA	TRBJ1-1	TGCGCCAGCAGCTCGGCAGGGGCGGTAACTGAAGCTTTCTTT	CASSSAGAVTEAFF
TRBV9	NA	NA	TRBJ2-5	TGTGCCAGCAGCGTAGGAGGCGTTCAAGAGACCCAGTACTTC	CASSVGGVQETQYF
TRBV11-2	NA	many	TRBJ2-3	TGTGCCAGCAGCCCACCATCTAGCACAGATACGCAGTATTTT	CASSPPSSTDTQYF
TRBV6-5	NA	few	TRBJ2-6	TGTGCCAGCAGCCTCTGGGAGGGGGGGGACTCCGGGGCCAACGTCCTGACTTTC	CASSLWEGGDSGANVLTF
TRBV3-1	TRBD1	many	TRBJ2-4	TGTGCCAGCAGTGCGCCGGGACAGGCCAAAAACATTCAGTACTTC	CASSAPGQAKNIQYF
TRBV6-2/TRBV6-3	TRBD2	many	TRBJ2-5	TGTGCCAGCAGTCCCCGGACTAGCGGGGTCCAGGAGACCCAGTACTTC	CASSPRTSGVQETQYF
TRBV20-1	NA	many	TRBJ2-3	TGCAGTGCTAGAGACCCGGCGAGAGGCCCCGGCACAGATACGCAGTATTTT	CSARDPARGPGTDTQYF
TRBV7-9	NA	NA	TRBJ1-1	TGTGCCAGCAGCTTTCCCGGCACTGAAGCTTTCTTT	CASSFPGTEAFF
TRBV30	NA	many	TRBJ2-7	TGTGCCTGGAGTGTAATTAGCTCCTACGAGCAGTACTTC	CAWSVISSYEQYF
TRBV10-3	NA	few	TRBJ1-2	TGTGCCACCATAGATTCCGGGACGATCCGTGGCTACACCTTC	CATIDSGTIRGYTF
TRBV4-2	TRBD1	NA	TRBJ1-1	TGTGCCAGCAGCCACAAAGACAGGGAAACTGAAGCTTTCTTT	CASSHKDRETEAFF